The present entry profiles one T cell receptor beta chain with its context. The sample is drawn from a study of cytomegalovirus exposure and HLA in healthy donors. Study background: Early on, a data release was issued that held 80 million or so unique TCRs from HLA-typed donors.

The PCR used 60 Vbeta and 13 Jbeta primers. Sequencing used immunoSEQ multiplex PCR; TCRdb keeps in-frame clones, though not all of them. The data contain 65,000 to 100,000 clones, around 79% of them seen just once; the ten biggest clones take up around 15%. Per germline, CDR1 SGHRS and CDR2 YFSETQ. This CDR3 region has 17 residues. Unmatched junction bases numbered 11, after V lost 1 base and J lost 7 bases. Sequences were obtained from PBMCs. V and J are TRBV5-1 and TRBJ2-1; 10 nucleotides agree with TRBD2. This sequence was found in a woman between 40 and 55 years old in good health and CMV-seropositive. The CDR3 DNA reads as TGCGCCAGCAGCTTGACCCCTCTAGCGGGAGTCTCAAATGAGCAGTTCTTC. It encodes CASSLTPLAGVSNEQFF.